The 4 T cell receptor beta chains reported below all come from one sample, sequenced in a study of beta chain features in type 1 diabetes. Every isolated RNA sample was fully reverse transcribed, so sequencing captured expressed TCRB transcripts. TCRdb keeps only in-frame clones here, not all; method: immunoSEQ multiplex PCR. The sample has 810,000 or so clones, 17% seen once; the top ten hold 0.023%. Sequenced sample: naive CD4+ T cells from blood. These receptors were taken from a woman aged 18 to 35 in good health.

This clone was observed a handful of times. The chain combines TRBV7-9 with TRBJ2-7, with D tentatively TRBD1 or TRBD2 (5 bases each). With 5 bases removed from V and 2 bases from J, the gap between germline ends came to 13 bases. Germline V gene lookup returns CDR1 SEHNR and CDR2 FQNEAQ (reference sequence). The CDR3 loop spans 14 amino acids. The DNA of the CDR3 is TGTGCCAGCAGCCACGGGACCGCCCCCTACGAGCAGTACTTC. This gives the protein CASSHGTAPYEQYF.

This clone has just a few counts. V and J are TRBV7-2 and TRBJ1-4, with a possible D match to TRBD1 (5 bases). The ends were cut back, 2 bases at V and 3 bases at J, with 10 bases in the middle. There are 15 residues in the CDR3. Germline CDR1 and CDR2: SGHTA and FQGNSA. As DNA, the CDR3 is TGTGCCAGCAGCTTACTGGGGGGGTCTAATGAAAAACTGTTTTTT. It is translated as CASSLLGGSNEKLFF. Complete variable domain (other parts from reference TRBV7-2 and TRBJ1-4): GAGVSQSPSNKVTEKGKDVELRCDPISGHTALYWYRQSLGQGLEFLIYFQGNSAPDKSGLPSDRFSAERTGGSVSTLTIQRTQQEDSAVYLCASSLLGGSNEKLFFGSGTQLSVL.

The genes are TRBV28 and TRBJ2-1; 7 nucleotides match TRBD1. The V gene's germline CDR1 is MDHEN and CDR2 SYDVKM. V dropped 4 bases and J dropped 4; count of bases not matched to a gene: 1. The CDR3 runs 13 residues. CDR3 DNA: TGTGCCAGCAGTTGGGACAGATACAATGAGCAGTTCTTC. The encoded protein is CASSWDRYNEQFF.

The V gene is TRBV18, the J gene TRBJ2-3, with a weak D call TRBD2 (6 bases). V dropped 6 bases and J dropped 0 bases, with 13 bases sitting between them. The CDR3 is 15 residues long. The germline V gene has CDR1 KGHSH and CDR2 LQKENI. For the CDR3, the DNA is TGTGCCAGCTCGGCACCTAGCGCCAGCACAGATACGCAGTATTTT. The encoded protein is CASSAPSASTDTQYF.